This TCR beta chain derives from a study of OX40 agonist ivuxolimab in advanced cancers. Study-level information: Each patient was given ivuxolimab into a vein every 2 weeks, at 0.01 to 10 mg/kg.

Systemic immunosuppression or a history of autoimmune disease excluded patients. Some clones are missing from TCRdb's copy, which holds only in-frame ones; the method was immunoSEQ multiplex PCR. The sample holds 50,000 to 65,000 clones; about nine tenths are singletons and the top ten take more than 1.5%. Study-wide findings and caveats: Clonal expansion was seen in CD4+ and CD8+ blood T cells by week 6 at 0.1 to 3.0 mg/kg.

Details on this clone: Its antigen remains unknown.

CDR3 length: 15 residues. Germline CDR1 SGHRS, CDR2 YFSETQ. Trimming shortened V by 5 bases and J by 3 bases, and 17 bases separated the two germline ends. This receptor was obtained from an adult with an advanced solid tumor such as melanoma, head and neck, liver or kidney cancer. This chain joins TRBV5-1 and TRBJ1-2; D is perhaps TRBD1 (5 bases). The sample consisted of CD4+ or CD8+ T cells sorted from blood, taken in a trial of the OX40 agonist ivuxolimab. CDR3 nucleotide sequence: TGCGCCAGCAGTACTGGGACGCAGGGCGACTATGGCTACACCTTC. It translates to CASSTGTQGDYGYTF. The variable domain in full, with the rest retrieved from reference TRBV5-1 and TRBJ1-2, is KAGVTQTPRYLIKTRGQQVTLSCSPISGHRSVSWYQQTPGQGLQFLFEYFSETQRNKGNFPGRFSGRQFSNSRSEMNVSTLELGDSALYLCASSTGTQGDYGYTFGSGTRLTVV.